The TCR beta chain described here comes from a study of blood T cell repertoires in COVID-19. Across the whole study: Both acute and convalescent COVID-19 samples were obtained from the United States, Italy and Spain.

In the authors' methods: Amplification from reference gene primers served as the basis for estimated nucleated cell counts. Assay used: immunoSEQ multiplex PCR; TCRdb lists only in-frame clones, some missing. The D gene and trimming were derived from the DNA, and the V and J assignments and clone size from that table. The table shows more than 120,000 clones, with about four fifths occurring only once. This CDR3 has 14 amino acids. CDR1 MDHEN and CDR2 SYDVKM come from the germline V gene. The V gene end was trimmed by 6 bases and the J gene end by 7 bases; junction bases not matched to a gene: 9. This rearrangement joins TRBV28 to TRBJ1-5; 7 bases agree with TRBD1. Input material: peripheral blood. This clonotype was sampled from a human donor in a cohort sampled during active COVID-19. In DNA form, the CDR3 reads TGTGCCAGCAGCTCCCCCGACAGGGTCCAGCCCCAGCATTTT. Amino acid sequence: CASSSPDRVQPQHF.